This record concerns one TCR beta chain sequence. Its antigen is undetermined. The CDR3 contains 11 residues. CDR1 and CDR2 (germline): SGHRS, YFSETQ. Trimming took off 4 bases at V and 3 bases at J, with 5 bases between the two ends. The data were produced by immunoSEQ multiplex PCR, yet TCRdb's version contains in-frame clones alone and is incomplete. This sample has about 1.1 million clones, with approximately 77% found just once. This specimen comes from a study of shared clonotypes between healthy human individuals. Study findings and constraints: It was expected that sequencing depth would affect clonotype sharing among donors.

This clonotype was obtained from a man aged 18 to 29 in good health. Some clones in this sample may be carry-over from other donors' samples. V is TRBV5-1 and J is TRBJ2-7; D not resolved. The sequenced material came from memory CD4+ T cells from PBMCs. As to subset: CD45RA-negative fraction. The CDR3 spells CASSNHYEQYF. The CDR3, as DNA: TGCGCCAGCAGCAACCACTACGAGCAGTACTTC.